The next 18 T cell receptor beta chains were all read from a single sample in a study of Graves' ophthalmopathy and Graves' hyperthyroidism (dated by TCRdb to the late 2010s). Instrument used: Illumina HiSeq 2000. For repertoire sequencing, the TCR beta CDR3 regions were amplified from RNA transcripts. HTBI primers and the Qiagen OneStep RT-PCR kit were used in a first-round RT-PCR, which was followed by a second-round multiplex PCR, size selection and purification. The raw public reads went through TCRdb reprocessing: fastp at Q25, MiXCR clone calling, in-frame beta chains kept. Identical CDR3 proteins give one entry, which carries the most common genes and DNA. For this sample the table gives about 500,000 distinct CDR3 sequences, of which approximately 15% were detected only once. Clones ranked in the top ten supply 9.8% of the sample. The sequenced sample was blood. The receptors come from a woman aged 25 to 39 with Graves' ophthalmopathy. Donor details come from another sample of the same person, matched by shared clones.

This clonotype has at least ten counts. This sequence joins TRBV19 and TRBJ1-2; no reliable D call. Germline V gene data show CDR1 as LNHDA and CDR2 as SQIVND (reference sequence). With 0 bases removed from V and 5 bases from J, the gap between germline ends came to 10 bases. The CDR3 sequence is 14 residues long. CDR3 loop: CASSIDRTQYGYTF. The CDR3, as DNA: TGTGCCAGTAGTATAGATCGGACCCAATATGGCTACACCTTC.

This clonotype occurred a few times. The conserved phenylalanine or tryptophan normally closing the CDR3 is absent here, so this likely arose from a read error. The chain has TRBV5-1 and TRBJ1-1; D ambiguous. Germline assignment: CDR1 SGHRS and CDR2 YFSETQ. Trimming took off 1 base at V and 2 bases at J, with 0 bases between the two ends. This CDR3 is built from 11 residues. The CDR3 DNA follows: TGCGCCAGCAGCTTGAACACTGAAGCTTTCTAT. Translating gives CASSLNTEAFY.

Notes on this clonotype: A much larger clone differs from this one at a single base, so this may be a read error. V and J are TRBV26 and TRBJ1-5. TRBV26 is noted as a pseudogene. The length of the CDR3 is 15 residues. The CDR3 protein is CASSLVQTSNQPQRF. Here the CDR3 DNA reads TGTGCCAGCAGTTTAGTACAGACTAGCAATCAGCCCCAGCGTTTT.

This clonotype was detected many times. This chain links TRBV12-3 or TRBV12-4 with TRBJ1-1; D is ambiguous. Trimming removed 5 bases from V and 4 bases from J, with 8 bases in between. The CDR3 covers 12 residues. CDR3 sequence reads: CASSISRTEAFF. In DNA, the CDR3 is TGTGCCAGCAGTATCTCCCGCACTGAAGCTTTCTTT.

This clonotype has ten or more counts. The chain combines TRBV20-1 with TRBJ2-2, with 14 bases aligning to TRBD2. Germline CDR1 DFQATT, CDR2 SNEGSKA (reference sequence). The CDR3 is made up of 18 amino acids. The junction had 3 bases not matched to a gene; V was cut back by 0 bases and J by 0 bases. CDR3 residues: CSARDWGLAGANTGELFF. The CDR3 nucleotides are TGCAGTGCTAGAGATTGGGGACTAGCGGGAGCGAACACCGGGGAGCTGTTTTTT.

The CDR3 is CASSLGTGSETQYF. CDR3 sequence (DNA): TGTGCCAGCAGCTTAGGGACCGGCTCGGAGACCCAGTACTTC. This chain links TRBV7-6 with TRBJ2-5; no definite D call. Germline V CDR1 and CDR2: SGHVS, FNYEAQ. The CDR3 length is 14 residues. Trimming pared 1 base from V and 5 bases from J, leaving 11 bases between.

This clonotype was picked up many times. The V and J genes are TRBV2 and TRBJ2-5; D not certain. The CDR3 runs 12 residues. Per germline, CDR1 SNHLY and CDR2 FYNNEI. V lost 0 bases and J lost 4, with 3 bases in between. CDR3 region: CASSEARETQYF. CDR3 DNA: TGTGCCAGCAGTGAAGCGCGAGAGACCCAGTACTTC.

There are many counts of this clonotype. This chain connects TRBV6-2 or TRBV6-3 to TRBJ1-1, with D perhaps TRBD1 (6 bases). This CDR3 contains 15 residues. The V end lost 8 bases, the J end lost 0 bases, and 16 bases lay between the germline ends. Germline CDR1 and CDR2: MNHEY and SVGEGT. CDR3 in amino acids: CASSNGGPLNTEAFF. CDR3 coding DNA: TGTGCCAGCTCCAACGGGGGGCCGCTGAACACTGAAGCTTTCTTT.

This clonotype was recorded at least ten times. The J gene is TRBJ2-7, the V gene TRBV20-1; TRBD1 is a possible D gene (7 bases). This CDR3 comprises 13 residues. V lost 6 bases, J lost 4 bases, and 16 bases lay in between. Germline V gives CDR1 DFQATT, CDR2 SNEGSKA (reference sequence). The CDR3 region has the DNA TGCAGTGCCAGGGGGGCCGAGGGATACGAGCAGTACTTC. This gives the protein CSARGAEGYEQYF.

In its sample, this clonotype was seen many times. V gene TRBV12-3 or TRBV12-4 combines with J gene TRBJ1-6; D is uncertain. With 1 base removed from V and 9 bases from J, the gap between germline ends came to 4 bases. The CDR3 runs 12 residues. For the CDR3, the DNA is TGTGCCAGCAGTTTAGGTGCTTCACCCCTCCACTTT. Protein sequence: CASSLGASPLHF.

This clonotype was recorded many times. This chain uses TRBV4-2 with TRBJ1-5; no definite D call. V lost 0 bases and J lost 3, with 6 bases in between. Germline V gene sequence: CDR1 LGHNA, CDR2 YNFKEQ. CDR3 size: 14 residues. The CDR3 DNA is TGTGCCAGCAGCCAAGAAGAGGACAATCAGCCCCAGCATTTT. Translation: CASSQEEDNQPQHF.

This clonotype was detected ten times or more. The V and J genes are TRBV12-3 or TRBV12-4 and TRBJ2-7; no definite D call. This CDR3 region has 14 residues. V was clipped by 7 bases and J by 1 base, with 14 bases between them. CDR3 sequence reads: CASTRDGLSYEQYF. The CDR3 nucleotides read TGTGCCAGCACCCGAGACGGATTATCCTACGAGCAGTACTTC.

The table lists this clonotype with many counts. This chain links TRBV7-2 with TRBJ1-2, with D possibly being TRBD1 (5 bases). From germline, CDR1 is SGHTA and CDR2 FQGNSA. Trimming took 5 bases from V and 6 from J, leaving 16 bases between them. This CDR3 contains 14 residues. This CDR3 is CASSRSQGYDGYTF. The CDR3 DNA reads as TGTGCCAGCAGCCGGAGCCAGGGATACGATGGCTACACCTTC.

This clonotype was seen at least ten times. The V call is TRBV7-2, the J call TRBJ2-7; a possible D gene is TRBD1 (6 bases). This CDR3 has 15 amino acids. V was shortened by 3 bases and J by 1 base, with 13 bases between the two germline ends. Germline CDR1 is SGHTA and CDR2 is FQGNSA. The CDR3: CASSLGHLLSYEQYF. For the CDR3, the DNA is TGTGCCAGCAGCTTGGGACACCTTTTATCCTACGAGCAGTACTTC.

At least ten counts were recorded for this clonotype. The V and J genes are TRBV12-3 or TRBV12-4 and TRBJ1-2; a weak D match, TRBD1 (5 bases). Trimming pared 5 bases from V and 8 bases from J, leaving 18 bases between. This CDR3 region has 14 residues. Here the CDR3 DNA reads TGTGCCAGCAGTGTCGGGACCGCCATACTCGGCTACACCTTC. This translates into CASSVGTAILGYTF.

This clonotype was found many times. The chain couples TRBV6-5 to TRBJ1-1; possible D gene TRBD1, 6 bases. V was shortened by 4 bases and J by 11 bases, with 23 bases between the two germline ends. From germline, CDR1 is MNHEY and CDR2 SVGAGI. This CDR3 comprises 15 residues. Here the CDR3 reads CASSWGKPTSGVAFF. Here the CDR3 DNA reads TGTGCCAGCAGTTGGGGAAAGCCAACTTCAGGGGTTGCTTTCTTT.

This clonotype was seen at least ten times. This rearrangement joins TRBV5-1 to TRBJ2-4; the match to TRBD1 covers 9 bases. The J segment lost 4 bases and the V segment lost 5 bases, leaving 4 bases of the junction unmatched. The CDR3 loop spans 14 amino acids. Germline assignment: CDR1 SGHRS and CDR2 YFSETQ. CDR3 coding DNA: TGCGCCAGCAGTTCCGGACAGGGGAAAAACATTCAGTACTTC. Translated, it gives CASSSGQGKNIQYF.

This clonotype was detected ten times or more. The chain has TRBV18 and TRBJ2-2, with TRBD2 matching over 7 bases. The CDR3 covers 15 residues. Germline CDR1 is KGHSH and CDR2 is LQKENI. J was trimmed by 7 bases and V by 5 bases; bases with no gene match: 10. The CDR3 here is CASSTREALIGELFF. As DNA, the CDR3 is TGTGCCAGCTCAACTCGGGAGGCTTTGATCGGGGAGCTGTTTTTT.